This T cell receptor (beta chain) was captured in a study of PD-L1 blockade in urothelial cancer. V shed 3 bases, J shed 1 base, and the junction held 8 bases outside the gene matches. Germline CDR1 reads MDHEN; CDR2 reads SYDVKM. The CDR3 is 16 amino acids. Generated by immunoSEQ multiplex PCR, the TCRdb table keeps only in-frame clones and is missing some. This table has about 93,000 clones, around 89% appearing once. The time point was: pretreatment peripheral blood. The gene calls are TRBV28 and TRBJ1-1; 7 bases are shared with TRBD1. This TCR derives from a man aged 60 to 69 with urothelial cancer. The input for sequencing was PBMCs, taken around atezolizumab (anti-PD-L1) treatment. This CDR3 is CASSFMGQPKNTEAFF. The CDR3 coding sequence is TGTGCCAGCAGTTTTATGGGACAGCCCAAGAACACTGAAGCTTTCTTT.